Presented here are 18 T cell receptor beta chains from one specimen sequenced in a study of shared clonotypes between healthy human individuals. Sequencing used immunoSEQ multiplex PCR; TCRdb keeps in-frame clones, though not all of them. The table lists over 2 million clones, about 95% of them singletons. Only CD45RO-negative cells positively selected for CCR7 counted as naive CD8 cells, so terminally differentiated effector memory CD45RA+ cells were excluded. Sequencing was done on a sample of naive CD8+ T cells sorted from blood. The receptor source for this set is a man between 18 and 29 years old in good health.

The CDR3, as DNA: TGTGCCATCCCTACCGTTCGGCATAGCAATCAGCCCCAGCATTTT. It codes for CAIPTVRHSNQPQHF. The V call is TRBV21-1, the J call TRBJ1-5. TRBV21-1 corresponds to a pseudogene. The CDR3 sequence is 15 residues long.

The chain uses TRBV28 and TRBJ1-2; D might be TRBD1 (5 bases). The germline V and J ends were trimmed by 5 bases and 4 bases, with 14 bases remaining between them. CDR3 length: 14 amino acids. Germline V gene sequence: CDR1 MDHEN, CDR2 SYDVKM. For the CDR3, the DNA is TGTGCCAGCAGTCTACGGGACTTTAGCTATGGCTACACCTTC. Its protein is CASSLRDFSYGYTF.

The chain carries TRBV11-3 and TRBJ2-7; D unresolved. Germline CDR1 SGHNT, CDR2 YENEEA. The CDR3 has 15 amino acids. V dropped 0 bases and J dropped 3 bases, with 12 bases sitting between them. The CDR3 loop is CASSLDQLGDYEQYF. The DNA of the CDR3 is TGTGCCAGCAGCTTAGATCAGCTCGGCGACTACGAGCAGTACTTC.

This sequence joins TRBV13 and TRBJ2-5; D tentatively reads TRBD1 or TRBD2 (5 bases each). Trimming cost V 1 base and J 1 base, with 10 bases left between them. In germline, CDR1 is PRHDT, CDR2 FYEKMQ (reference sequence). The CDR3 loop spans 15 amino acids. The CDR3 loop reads CASSLVGAGQETQYF. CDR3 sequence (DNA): TGTGCCAGCAGCTTAGTCGGGGCCGGCCAAGAGACCCAGTACTTC.

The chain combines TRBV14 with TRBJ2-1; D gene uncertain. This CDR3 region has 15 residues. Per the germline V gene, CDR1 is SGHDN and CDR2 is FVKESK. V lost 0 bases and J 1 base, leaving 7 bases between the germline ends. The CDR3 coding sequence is TGTGCCAGCAGCCAAGAGGTTGGGTCCTACAATGAGCAGTTCTTC. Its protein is CASSQEVGSYNEQFF.

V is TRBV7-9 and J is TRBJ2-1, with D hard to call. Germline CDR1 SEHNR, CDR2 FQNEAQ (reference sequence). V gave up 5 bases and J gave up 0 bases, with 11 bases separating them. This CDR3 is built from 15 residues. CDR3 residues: CASSPRPSSYNEQFF. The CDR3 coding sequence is TGTGCCAGCAGCCCTCGACCGAGCTCCTACAATGAGCAGTTCTTC.

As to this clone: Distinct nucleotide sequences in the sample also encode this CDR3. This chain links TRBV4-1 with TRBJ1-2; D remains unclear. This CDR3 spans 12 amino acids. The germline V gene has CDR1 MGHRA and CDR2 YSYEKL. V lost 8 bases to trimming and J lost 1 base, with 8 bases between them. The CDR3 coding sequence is TGCGCCAGCGCCGAGGGTAACTATGGCTACACCTTC. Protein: CASAEGNYGYTF.

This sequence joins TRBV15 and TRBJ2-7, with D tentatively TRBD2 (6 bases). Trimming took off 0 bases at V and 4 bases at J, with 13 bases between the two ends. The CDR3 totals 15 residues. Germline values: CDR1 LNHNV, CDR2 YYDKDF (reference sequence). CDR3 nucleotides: TGTGCCACCAGCAGAGATGCGGGGCCCGGTTACGAGCAGTACTTC. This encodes CATSRDAGPGYEQYF.

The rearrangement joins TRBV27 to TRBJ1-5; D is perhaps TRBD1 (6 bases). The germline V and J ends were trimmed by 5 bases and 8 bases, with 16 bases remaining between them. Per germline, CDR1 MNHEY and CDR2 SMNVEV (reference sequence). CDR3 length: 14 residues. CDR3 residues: CASSVGGAGEPQHF. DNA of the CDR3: TGTGCCAGCAGTGTCGGGGGGGCAGGGGAGCCCCAGCATTTT.

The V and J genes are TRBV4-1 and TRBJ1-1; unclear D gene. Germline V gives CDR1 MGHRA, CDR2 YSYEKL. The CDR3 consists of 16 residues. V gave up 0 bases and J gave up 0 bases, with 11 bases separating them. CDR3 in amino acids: CASSQDRVSLNTEAFF. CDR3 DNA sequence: TGCGCCAGCAGCCAAGATCGAGTCAGTTTGAACACTGAAGCTTTCTTT.

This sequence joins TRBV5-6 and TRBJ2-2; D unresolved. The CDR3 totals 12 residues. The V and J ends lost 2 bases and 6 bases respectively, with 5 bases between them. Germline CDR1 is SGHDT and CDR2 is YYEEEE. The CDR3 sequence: CASSFHAGELFF. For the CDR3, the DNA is TGTGCCAGCAGCTTTCACGCCGGGGAGCTGTTTTTT.

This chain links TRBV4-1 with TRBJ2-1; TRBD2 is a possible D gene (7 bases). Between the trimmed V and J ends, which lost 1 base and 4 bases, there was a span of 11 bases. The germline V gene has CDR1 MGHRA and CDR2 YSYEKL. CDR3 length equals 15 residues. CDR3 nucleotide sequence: TGCGCCAGCAGCCAAGCCAGGGGAGGGTACAATGAGCAGTTCTTC. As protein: CASSQARGGYNEQFF.

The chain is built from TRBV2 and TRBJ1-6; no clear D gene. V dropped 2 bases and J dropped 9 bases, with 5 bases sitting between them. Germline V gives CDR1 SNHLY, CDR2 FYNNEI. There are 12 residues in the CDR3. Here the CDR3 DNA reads TGTGCCAGCAGTGAAACAGTTTCACCCCTCCACTTT. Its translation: CASSETVSPLHF.

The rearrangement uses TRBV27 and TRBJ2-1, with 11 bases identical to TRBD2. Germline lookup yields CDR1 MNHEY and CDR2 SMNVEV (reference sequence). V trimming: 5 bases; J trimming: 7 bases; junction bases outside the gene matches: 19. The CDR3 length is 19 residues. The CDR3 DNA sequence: TGTGCCAGCAGTCCGATTAGCGGGGGGGCTGGTTATTTAGTAAATGAGCAGTTCTTC. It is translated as CASSPISGGAGYLVNEQFF.

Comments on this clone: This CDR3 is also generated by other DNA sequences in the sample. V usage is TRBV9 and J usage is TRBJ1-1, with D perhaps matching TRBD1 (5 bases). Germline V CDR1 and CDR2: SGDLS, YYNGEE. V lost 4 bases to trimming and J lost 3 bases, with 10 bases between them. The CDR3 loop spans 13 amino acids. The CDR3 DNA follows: TGTGCCAGCAGCCTCGGGGGTCACACTGAAGCTTTCTTT. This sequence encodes CASSLGGHTEAFF.

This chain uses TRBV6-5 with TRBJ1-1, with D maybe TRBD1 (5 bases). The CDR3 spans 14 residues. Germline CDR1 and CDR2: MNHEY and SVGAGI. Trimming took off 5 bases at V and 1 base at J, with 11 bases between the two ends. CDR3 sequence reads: CASSLTAPNTEAFF. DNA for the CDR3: TGTGCCAGCAGTCTGACAGCCCCGAACACTGAAGCTTTCTTT.

CDR3 region: CASTPLTGYQETQYF. In nucleotides, the CDR3 is TGTGCCAGCACGCCCTTGACAGGGTACCAAGAGACCCAGTACTTC. J is TRBJ2-5 and V is TRBV11-2; 7 positions match TRBD1. The V gene end was trimmed by 7 bases and the J gene end by 0 bases; junction bases not matched to a gene: 8. There are 15 residues in the CDR3. Germline V gene lookup returns CDR1 SGHAT and CDR2 FQNNGV.

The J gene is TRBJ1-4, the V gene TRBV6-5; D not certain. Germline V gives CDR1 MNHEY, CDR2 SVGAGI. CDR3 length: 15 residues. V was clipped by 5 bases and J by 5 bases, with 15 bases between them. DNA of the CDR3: TGTGCCAGCAGTCGTACTTGGGGAGAGAATGAAAAACTGTTTTTT. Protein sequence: CASSRTWGENEKLFF.